The clone carrying this TCR beta chain has only a few counts. Its specificity is not known. The V end was cut by 0 bases, the J end by 2 bases, with 16 bases between. The germline gives CDR1 MGHRA, CDR2 YSYEKL. This CDR3 region has 17 residues. The data were taken from a study of OX40 agonist ivuxolimab in advanced cancers. About the study: Ivuxolimab, which is an agonistic anti-OX40 (CD134) antibody, was administered to the patients. A mean age of around 63 years, range about 20 to 79, was recorded, and under 85% were male. Study results and limitations: CD4+ T cells averaged fewer expanded clones than CD8+ T cells.

Here immunoSEQ multiplex PCR was the method, and the copy in TCRdb shows in-frame clones only, minus some. Of nearly 110,000 clones in the sample, 75% to 95% are singletons; the top ten hold approximately 1.3%. The sample here was CD4+ or CD8+ T cells sorted from blood, taken in a trial of the OX40 agonist ivuxolimab. The rearrangement joins TRBV4-1 to TRBJ1-2; D uncertain. The TCR was taken from an adult with an advanced solid tumor such as melanoma, head and neck, liver or kidney cancer. Written as DNA, the CDR3 is TGCGCCAGCAGCCAAGACGGGCATGGCTCGGGGAACTATGGCTACACCTTC. Translated: CASSQDGHGSGNYGYTF.